This T cell receptor (beta chain) was obtained from a study of technical replicates of blood from several donors. The method was immunoSEQ multiplex PCR; TCRdb's version includes in-frame clones alone and lacks a portion of them. In the table there are approximately 70,000 clones, approximately 97% of which are singletons. The sample consisted of T cells isolated from PBMCs. This receptor was identified in a human donor in good health.

CDR3 residues: CASTGQGPPYEQYF. The CDR3 nucleotides are TGTGCCAGCACCGGACAGGGCCCGCCCTACGAGCAGTACTTC. The chain is built from TRBV2 and TRBJ2-7; 8 positions match TRBD1. Per germline, CDR1 SNHLY and CDR2 FYNNEI. V lost 7 bases, J lost 2 bases, and 7 bases stayed unmatched. This CDR3 is 14 amino acids long. Based on the CDR3 plus reference TRBV2 and TRBJ2-7, the full variable domain is EPEVTQTPSHQVTQMGQEVILRCVPISNHLYFYWYRQILGQKVEFLVSFYNNEISEKSEIFDDQFSVERPDGSNFTLKIRSTKLEDSAMYFCASTGQGPPYEQYFGPGTRLTVT.